The subject of this entry is one TCR beta chain. These data originate in a study of control samples from healthy donors and cancer patients. The table came from immunoSEQ multiplex PCR; TCRdb's copy has only in-frame clones and leaves some out. The repertoire holds about 120,000 clones, with about 94% as singletons. The CDR3 has 14 residues. Trimming removed 0 bases from V and 5 bases from J, with 10 bases in between. CDR1 and CDR2 (germline): SGDLS, YYNGEE. The V call is TRBV9, the J call TRBJ2-3; weak D call: TRBD2 (5 bases). Sequencing was performed on blood. This TCR derives from a man aged 25-45 years in good health. Here the CDR3 reads CASSVGRMGDTQYF. The CDR3 region has the DNA TGTGCCAGCAGCGTAGGGAGGATGGGAGATACGCAGTATTTT. The variable domain in full, completed from reference TRBV9 and TRBJ2-3, reads DSGVTQTPKHLITATGQRVTLRCSPRSGDLSVYWYQQSLDQGLQFLIQYYNGEERAKGNILERFSAQQFPDLHSELNLSSLELGDSALYFCASSVGRMGDTQYFGPGTRLTVL.